These 25 T cell receptor beta chains were sequenced from one sample in a study of tumor and adjacent non-tumor tissue in lung cancer. Three rounds of nested PCR, following a modified ARM-PCR protocol, produced the TCRbeta library. Each CDR3 protein gets one entry after TCRdb re-called the multiplex PCR reads with MiXCR. Of 60,000 to 85,000 distinct CDR3 sequences in the sample, 60% to 85% were seen once. RNA was extracted from bulk tissue without any cell sorting. The sequencing input was lung tumor tissue. Receptors were obtained from a woman in her 50s with non-small cell lung cancer.

For this clonotype: A much larger clone differs by one base, so this may be a read error. The rearrangement joins TRBV28 to TRBJ2-2, with no clear D. Germline V gives CDR1 MDHEN, CDR2 SYDVKM. The CDR3 length is 15 residues. The V end lost 5 bases, the J end lost 5 bases, and 15 bases lay between the germline ends. For the CDR3, the DNA is TGTGCCAGCAGTCGTGACATGGGTAGTACCGGGGAGCTGTTTTTT. The encoded protein is CASSRDMGSTGELFF.

The CDR3 DNA reads TGCGCCAGCTGCTCGAGTGGGAGGGAAGATACGCAGTATTTT. Protein product: CASCSSGREDTQYF. V usage is TRBV5-1 and J usage is TRBJ2-3, with 7 positions matching TRBD2. The CDR3 is made up of 14 amino acids. Germline lookup yields CDR1 SGHRS and CDR2 YFSETQ. V lost 7 bases to trimming and J lost 5 bases; unmatched junction nucleotides: 10.

Notes on this clonotype: One end of the junction fails to match germline, which may point to a read error. V usage is TRBV20-1 and J usage is TRBJ1-4; TRBD1 matches 8 bases. The CDR3 extends over 14 amino acids. Germline lookup yields CDR1 DFQATT and CDR2 SNEGSKA (reference sequence). This CDR3 is CSAQHRGGVGKLLF. CDR3 coding DNA: TGCAGTGCTCAACACAGGGGGGGAGTAGGAAAACTGCTTTTC.

Turning to this clonotype: The junction departs from the called germline gene at one end, perhaps through a read error. The genes are TRBV5-1 and TRBJ2-3; no clear D gene. Per germline, CDR1 SGHRS and CDR2 YFSETQ. This CDR3 has 13 residues. CDR3 amino acids: CASSIGYTDMQYF. The CDR3 bases are TGCGCCAGCAGCATTGGATACACAGATATGCAGTATTTT.

Of note for this clonotype: An end of the junction does not agree with germline; a read error may underlie this. CDR3 region: CASSVAISGSYQNGELIF. The CDR3 DNA is TGTGCCAGCAGCGTAGCTATCAGCGGGAGTTACCAGAACGGGGAGCTGATTTTT. The chain is built from TRBV11-1 and TRBJ2-2; 8 positions agree with TRBD2. The germline CDR1 and CDR2 sequences are SGHAT and FQDESV (reference sequence). There are 18 residues in the CDR3.

Notes on this clonotype: An end of the junction does not agree with germline; a read error may underlie this. The chain is built from TRBV6-5 and TRBJ2-1, with 10 bases fitting TRBD2. Germline V gives CDR1 MNHEY, CDR2 SVGAGI. The length of the CDR3 is 17 residues. CDR3 nucleotides: TGTACCAGCACCAAGGGGGCTAGCGGGAGACGAGACAATGAGCAGTTCTTC. The encoded protein is CTSTKGASGRRDNEQFF.

V and J are TRBV28 and TRBJ1-2; TRBD1 is a possible D gene (6 bases). CDR3 size: 15 residues. Germline V CDR1 and CDR2: MDHEN, SYDVKM. CDR3 bases: TGTGTGAGCAGTTTAATGGGGGCCTGGAACTATGGCTACACCTTC. Its protein product is CVSSLMGAWNYGYTF.

Note on this clonotype: Relative to the germline gene, one junction end is altered; a read error may explain this. The chain combines TRBV6-2 or TRBV6-3 with TRBJ2-1; TRBD1 might be the D (5 bases). The V gene's germline CDR1 is MNHEY and CDR2 SVGEGT. The CDR3 loop spans 13 amino acids. The CDR3 DNA sequence: TGTGCTAGCAGAGGTCACACAGGCGATGAGGAGTTCTTC. This codes for CASRGHTGDEEFF.

To note about this clonotype: The conserved closing phenylalanine or tryptophan is absent in this CDR3, likely reflecting a read error. The chain employs TRBV5-1 and TRBJ1-4; perhaps TRBD1 as D (5 bases). Looked up from germline, CDR1 is SGHRS and CDR2 is YFSETQ. V lost 2 bases and J lost 6, with 11 bases in between. The CDR3 contains 14 residues. The CDR3 DNA sequence: TGCGCCAGCAGCTTACAAGGGGTTGATGAAAAACTGTTTTTG. Translated: CASSLQGVDEKLFL.

For this clonotype: The CDR3 carries no conserved terminal phenylalanine or tryptophan, so it likely arises from a read error. This sequence joins TRBV12-3 or TRBV12-4 and TRBJ2-5, with D tentatively TRBD1 or TRBD2 (5 bases each). This CDR3 comprises 14 residues. CDR3 sequence (DNA): TGTGGCAGCAGGGCCCCGGGATCCCAAGAGACCCAGTACCTC. Translated: CGSRAPGSQETQYL.

V and J are TRBV29-1 and TRBJ2-1; TRBD2 matches at 9 bases. The CDR3 extends over 16 amino acids. V lost 0 bases and J lost 9; bases outside the gene matches: 12. Germline-derived CDR1 and CDR2 are SQVTM and ANQGSEA. The CDR3 sequence: CSVEDRRLAGEGEQFF. The CDR3 DNA follows: TGCAGCGTTGAAGATCGAAGATTAGCGGGAGAAGGTGAGCAGTTCTTC.

This clonotype was recorded only once. The CDR3 does not close with the conserved phenylalanine or tryptophan, likely indicating a read error. The rearrangement uses TRBV6-5 and TRBJ2-7; unclear D gene. From germline, CDR1 is MNHEY and CDR2 SVGAGI. The CDR3 totals 11 residues. The CDR3 coding sequence is TGTGCCAGCAATTACGGGTACGAGCAGTACTTA. It yields the protein CASNYGYEQYL.

CDR3 protein: CASSILMGVHEKLFF. The CDR3 DNA follows: TGTGCCAGCAGTATCCTTATGGGGGTTCATGAAAAACTGTTTTTT. V usage is TRBV12-3 or TRBV12-4 and J usage is TRBJ1-4, with a tentative D call TRBD1 (5 bases). CDR3 size: 15 residues. The germline V and J ends were trimmed by 5 bases and 6 bases, with 16 bases remaining between them.

The chain is built from TRBV28 and TRBJ1-2; no reliable D call. V lost 10 bases, J lost 8 bases, and 17 bases lay in between. Germline V gene lookup returns CDR1 MDHEN and CDR2 SYDVKM. The CDR3 contains 12 residues. This CDR3 reads CAITKDVRGYTF. The CDR3 coding sequence is TGTGCCATCACCAAGGACGTTCGGGGCTACACCTTC.

As to this clonotype: A much larger clone differs by one base, so this may be a read error. The chain recombines TRBV28 with TRBJ1-3; D remains unclear. Germline V gives CDR1 MDHEN, CDR2 SYDVKM. This CDR3 has 13 amino acids. This CDR3 reads CAGRINSGNTIYF. Here the CDR3 DNA reads TGTGCCGGCAGGATCAATTCCGGAAACACCATATATTTT.

This clonotype was seen at least ten times. The chain employs TRBV12-3 or TRBV12-4 and TRBJ2-2; the D is unclear. The CDR3 spans 14 residues. Trimming left V 7 bases short and J 6 bases short, with 15 bases between. This CDR3 reads CASIATLAAGELFF. In DNA form, the CDR3 reads TGTGCCAGCATCGCCACATTGGCGGCCGGGGAGCTGTTTTTT.

The CDR3 DNA sequence: TGTGCCACCGGTCCGGACCAAACGGATGGCACAGATACGCAGTATTTT. Translating gives CATGPDQTDGTDTQYF. The chain is built from TRBV24-1 and TRBJ2-3, with D unclear. Trimming cost V 9 bases and J 1 base, with 19 bases left between them. The CDR3 spans 16 residues. Germline CDR1 reads KGHDR; CDR2 reads SFDVKD.

As regards this clonotype: A much larger clone is a single base away; this may be a read error. V and J are TRBV7-8 and TRBJ2-7; D possibly corresponds to TRBD2 (5 bases). This CDR3 region has 16 residues. CDR1 SGHVS and CDR2 FQNEAQ come from the germline V gene. This chain's CDR3 is CASSSPWLGSSYKQYF. The DNA for the CDR3 is TGTGCCAGCAGCTCCCCTTGGCTGGGGAGCTCCTACAAGCAGTACTTC.

The rearrangement joins TRBV4-1 to TRBJ1-5; D is ambiguous. The CDR3 extends over 15 amino acids. The V end was cut by 0 bases, the J end by 3 bases, with 9 bases between. The V gene's germline CDR1 is MGHRA and CDR2 YSYEKL. The CDR3 is CASSQDGGTNQPQHF. CDR3 DNA sequence: TGCGCCAGCAGCCAAGACGGTGGAACCAATCAGCCCCAGCATTTT.

This clonotype was detected only once. The junction and the germline gene differ at one end; a read error may be behind it. This rearrangement joins TRBV5-1 to TRBJ2-1; 13 positions match TRBD2. Germline V lookup: CDR1 SGHRS, CDR2 YFSETQ. CDR3 length: 16 residues. CDR3 coding DNA: TGCCCCAGCAGCGGAGGGACTAGCGGGAAATTCAATGAGCAGTTCTTC. Its protein product is CPSSGGTSGKFNEQFF. Full variable domain (remainder filled in from reference TRBV5-1 and TRBJ2-1): KAGVTQTPRYLIKTRGQQVTLSCSPISGHRSVSWYQQTPGQGLQFLFEYFSETQRNKGNFPGRFSGRQFSNSRSEMNVSTLELGDSALYLCPSSGGTSGKFNEQFFGPGTRLTVL.

Concerning this clonotype itself: Mismatch with germline at one junction end may stem from a read error. The chain links TRBV11-3 to TRBJ1-1, with 7 bases aligning to TRBD1. The CDR3 is made up of 14 amino acids. In germline, CDR1 is SGHNT, CDR2 YENEEA. CDR3 region: CASSPHRGDTEAFF. For the CDR3, the DNA is TGTGCCAGCAGCCCCCACAGGGGAGACACCGAAGCTTTCTTT.

The table lists this clonotype with many counts. The chain is built from TRBV10-3 and TRBJ2-3; 7 nucleotides agree with TRBD2. This CDR3 comprises 15 residues. V dropped 10 bases and J dropped 1; count of bases not matched to a gene: 11. Germline V gene sequence: CDR1 ENHRY, CDR2 SYGVKD. The CDR3 protein is CATARGSGGTDTQYF. DNA of the CDR3: TGTGCCACCGCTCGGGGCAGCGGGGGCACAGATACGCAGTATTTT.

This clonotype was seen many times. This chain uses TRBV10-2 with TRBJ1-1, with D uncertain. Germline lookup yields CDR1 WSHSY and CDR2 SAAADI. The germline V and J ends were trimmed by 6 bases and 2 bases, with 4 bases remaining between them. This CDR3 region has 11 residues. CDR3 protein: CASSHNTEAFF. CDR3 bases: TGCGCCAGCAGCCACAACACTGAAGCTTTCTTT.

About this clonotype: One end of the junction varies from germline; a read error may be responsible. CDR3 sequence (DNA): TGCGCCAGCAGTACTAGCGGGACTAATGAGCAGTTCTTC. Translating it yields CASSTSGTNEQFF. The chain is built from TRBV12-3 or TRBV12-4 and TRBJ2-1; 10 positions match TRBD2. This CDR3 contains 13 residues.

Notes on this clonotype: One end of the junction varies from germline; a read error may be responsible. The chain has TRBV13 and TRBJ2-1; no definite D call. The CDR3 totals 13 residues. Germline V gene sequence: CDR1 PRHDT, CDR2 FYEKMQ (reference sequence). The CDR3 region has the DNA TGCGTCAGCAGCAAGGTCAGTCATAATGAGCAGTTCTTC. This translates into CVSSKVSHNEQFF.